The entry below gives a single T cell receptor beta chain sequence along with its context. The antigen remains undetermined. Every sample yielded at least 6.5 million isolated PBMCs. The entry originates in a study of blood T cells in healthy people across ages. A J-beta primer mix and a sample-barcoded 5' primer were used in a second PCR of roughly 6 to 11 cycles. Template switching added a 12-random-nucleotide identifier to every cDNA molecule. A single record per CDR3 protein comes from TCRdb applying MiXCR to the 5' RACE reads. This sample yields some 710,000 distinct CDR3 sequences, of which about half are seen a single time; about a sixth belongs to the top ten. Trimming took 6 bases from V and 0 from J, leaving 12 bases between them. Germline values: CDR1 SGHTA, CDR2 FQGNSA. The CDR3 covers 14 residues. Findings and limits, study-wide: Correlation between TCR beta diversity and naive T cell percentage was strong. Diversity estimated from one million T cells was considered an underestimate.

The chain employs TRBV7-2 and TRBJ2-7; no clear D. Sequenced material: blood. This clonotype originated in an elderly man in good health. The chain's CDR3 is CASRTVGNSYEQYF. The CDR3 nucleotides read TGTGCCAGCAGGACTGTGGGGAACTCCTACGAGCAGTACTTC.